Reported below is one T cell receptor (beta chain). What it binds is not known. The junction differs from germline at one of its ends, possibly a read error. The CDR3 consists of 13 residues. This specimen comes from a study of read filtering for tumor transcriptome and immune sequencing. Study information: The cohort had approximately 16 men and 14 to 15 women aged roughly 40 to 90, mean roughly 66 years. General study findings and limits: Without single-read clonotypes, shared clonotype proportions correlated more between IR-seq and RNA-seq.

Sampling of bone marrow took place during active disease in every patient. This library used around 0.4 ug RNA and molecular barcoded adaptors spanning alpha/delta and beta/gamma chains. TCRdb re-called the reads with MiXCR, one entry per CDR3 protein. This table holds tens of thousands of distinct CDR3 sequences, 12% found once. The sequence was obtained from a donor at least 40 years old with multiple myeloma. The source material was a population of CD138-negative cells sorted from bone marrow. The V and J genes are TRBV12-3 or TRBV12-4 and TRBJ1-1, with D tentatively TRBD1 (5 bases). Here the CDR3 reads CASSLQGNTEALF. The CDR3 bases are TGTGCCAGCAGTTTACAGGGTAACACTGAAGCTCTCTTT.